This T cell receptor (beta chain) was sequenced during a study of identical twins. TCRdb ran MiXCR on the 5' RACE reads and lists one entry per CDR3 protein. The sample yields some 660,000 distinct CDR3 sequences, over 8.5% seen once. The CDR3 consists of 13 residues. Germline-derived CDR1 and CDR2 are KGHSY and FQNENV. V dropped 3 bases and J dropped 9 bases, with 12 bases sitting between them. The same data also went into a second study, on yellow fever vaccine responses in identical twins.

The chain carries TRBV16 and TRBJ2-1, with D perhaps matching TRBD2 (6 bases). Source material: PBMCs. This TCR came from a woman younger than 30 in good health. CDR3 sequence: CASSHRGNGEQFF. CDR3 nucleotides: TGTGCCAGCAGCCATCGGGGGAACGGTGAGCAGTTCTTC.